This T cell receptor (beta chain) was sequenced in a study of vaccination effects on CD4 cells after COVID-19. Whole-study context: Cultures used over 1.5 million PBMC per well, approximately 9.6 IU/ml IL-2 and 10 ug/ml peptides. Whole-study findings and limits: In the late period after vaccination, infection- and vaccine-induced clones contracted markedly.

To note about this clone: What it binds is unknown.

Profiling relied on immunoSEQ multiplex PCR, and the TCRdb table lists in-frame clones only, not all of them. Of about 46,000 clones detected, roughly 80% appear once; the ten largest clones hold roughly 8.7%. Culture lasted 10 days before CD4+ T cell isolation. Sequencing was performed on CD4+ T cells from PBMCs cultured without peptide, taken before COVID-19 vaccination. This clonotype was obtained from a human donor who had a prior SARS-CoV-2 infection.

The CDR3 nucleotides read TGTGCCAGCAGCTTGGGCGGAGTCATGAACACTGAAGCTTTCTTT. It encodes CASSLGGVMNTEAFF. This chain links TRBV7-2 with TRBJ1-1; D is uncertain. The CDR3 runs 15 residues. The ends were cut back, 3 bases at V and 0 bases at J, with 11 bases in the middle. The V gene's germline CDR1 is SGHTA and CDR2 FQGNSA.